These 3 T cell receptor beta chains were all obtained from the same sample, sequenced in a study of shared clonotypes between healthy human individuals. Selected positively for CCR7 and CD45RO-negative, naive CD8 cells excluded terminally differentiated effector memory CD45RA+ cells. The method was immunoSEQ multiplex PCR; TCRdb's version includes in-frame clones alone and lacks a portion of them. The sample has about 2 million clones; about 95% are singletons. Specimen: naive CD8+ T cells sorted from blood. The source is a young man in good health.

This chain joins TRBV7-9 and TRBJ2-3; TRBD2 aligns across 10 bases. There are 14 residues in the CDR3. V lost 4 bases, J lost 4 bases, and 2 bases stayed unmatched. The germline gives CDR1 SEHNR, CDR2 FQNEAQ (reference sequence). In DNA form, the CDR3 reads TGTGCCAGCAGCTACCTAGCGGGAGCAGATACGCAGTATTTT. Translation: CASSYLAGADTQYF.

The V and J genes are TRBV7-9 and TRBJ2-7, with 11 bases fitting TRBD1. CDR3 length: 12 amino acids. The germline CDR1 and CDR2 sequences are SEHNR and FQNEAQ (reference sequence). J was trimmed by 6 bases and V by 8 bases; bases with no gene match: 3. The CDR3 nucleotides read TGTGCCAGCGCCGGACAGGGGGCCGAGCAGTACTTC. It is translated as CASAGQGAEQYF.

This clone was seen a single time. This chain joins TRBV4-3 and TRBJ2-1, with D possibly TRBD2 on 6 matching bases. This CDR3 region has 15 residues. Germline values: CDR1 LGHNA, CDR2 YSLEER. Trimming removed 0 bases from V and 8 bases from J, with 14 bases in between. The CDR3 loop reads CASSQDSGGVDEQFF. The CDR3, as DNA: TGCGCCAGCAGCCAAGATTCCGGCGGGGTGGATGAGCAGTTCTTC.